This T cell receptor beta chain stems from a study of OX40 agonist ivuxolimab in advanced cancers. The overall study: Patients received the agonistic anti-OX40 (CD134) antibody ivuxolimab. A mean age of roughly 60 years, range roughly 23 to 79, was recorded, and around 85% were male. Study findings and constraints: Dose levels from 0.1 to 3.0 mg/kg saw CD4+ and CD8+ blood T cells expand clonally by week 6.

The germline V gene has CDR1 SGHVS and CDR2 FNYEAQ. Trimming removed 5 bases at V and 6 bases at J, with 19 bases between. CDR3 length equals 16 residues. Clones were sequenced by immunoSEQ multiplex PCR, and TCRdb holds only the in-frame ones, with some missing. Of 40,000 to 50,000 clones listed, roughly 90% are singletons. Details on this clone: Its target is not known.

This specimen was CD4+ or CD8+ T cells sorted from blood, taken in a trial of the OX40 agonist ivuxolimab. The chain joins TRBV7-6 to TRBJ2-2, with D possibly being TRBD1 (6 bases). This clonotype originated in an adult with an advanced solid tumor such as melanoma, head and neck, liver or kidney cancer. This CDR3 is CASSPRTEVSAGELFF. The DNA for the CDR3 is TGTGCCAGCAGCCCAAGGACAGAAGTCTCAGCCGGGGAGCTGTTTTTT.